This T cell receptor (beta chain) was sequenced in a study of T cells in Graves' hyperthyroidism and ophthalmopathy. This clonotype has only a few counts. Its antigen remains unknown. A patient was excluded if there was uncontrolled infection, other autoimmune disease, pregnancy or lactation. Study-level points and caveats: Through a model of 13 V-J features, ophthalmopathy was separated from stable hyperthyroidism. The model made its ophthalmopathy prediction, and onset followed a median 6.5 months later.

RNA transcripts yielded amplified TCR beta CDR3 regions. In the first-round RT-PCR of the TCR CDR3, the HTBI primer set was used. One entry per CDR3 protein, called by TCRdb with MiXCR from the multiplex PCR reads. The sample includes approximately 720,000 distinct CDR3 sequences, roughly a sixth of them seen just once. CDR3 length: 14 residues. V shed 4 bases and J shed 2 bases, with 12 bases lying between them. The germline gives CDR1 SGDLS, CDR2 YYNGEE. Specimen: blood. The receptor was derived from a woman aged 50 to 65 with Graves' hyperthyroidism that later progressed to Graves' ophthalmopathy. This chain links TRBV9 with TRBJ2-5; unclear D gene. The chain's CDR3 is CASSPAGLQETQYF. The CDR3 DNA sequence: TGTGCCAGCAGCCCCGCAGGCTTACAAGAGACCCAGTACTTC.